This TCR beta chain was captured in a study of blood T cell repertoires in COVID-19. Turning to the study itself: Samples of COVID-19 (acute and convalescent) were obtained from the United States, Italy and Spain.

TCRdb's table, derived via immunoSEQ multiplex PCR, lists solely in-frame clones and lacks some. Of approximately 93,000 clones listed, roughly three quarters are singletons. The source of this sequence is a woman at least 80 years old with acute or convalescent COVID-19. Sequencing used peripheral blood.

For the CDR3, the DNA is TGTGCCAGCAGCGCGGGGACTAGCGGACCAGGGGCCCAGTACTTC. It codes for CASSAGTSGPGAQYF. The rearrangement uses TRBV9 and TRBJ2-5, with 11 bases identical to TRBD2. After removal of 3 bases from V and 9 bases from J, the junction contained 10 bases not matched to a gene. The CDR3 length is 15 residues. Germline V CDR1 and CDR2: SGDLS, YYNGEE.